Listed here are 12 T cell receptor beta chains from one sample, sequenced in a study of blood T cell repertoires in COVID-19. Libraries were prepared by immunoSEQ multiplex PCR; TCRdb keeps only in-frame clonotypes and omits some of them. The profile shows about 180,000 clones, 65% to 90% of them singletons. Sequences were obtained from peripheral blood. These receptors all come from a middle-aged man with active or convalescent COVID-19.

This chain connects TRBV3-1 (or the pseudogene TRBV3-2) to TRBJ2-5; tentatively, D is TRBD2 (6 bases). V lost 9 bases, J lost 14 bases, and 19 bases lay in between. Germline lookup yields CDR1 LGHDT and CDR2 YNNKEL (reference sequence). The CDR3 has 11 amino acids. CDR3 DNA sequence: TGTGCCAGTTCTCGAGGAGCGGGTCGATACTTC. It yields the protein CASSRGAGRYF.

The chain recombines TRBV7-2 with TRBJ1-3, with a weak D call TRBD1 (6 bases). Germline CDR1 reads SGHTA; CDR2 reads FQGNSA. V was cut by 5 bases and J by 0 bases, with 11 bases left in between. The CDR3 totals 15 residues. The CDR3 DNA sequence: TGTGCCAGCAGCAATAGACAGGCCTCTGGAAACACCATATATTTT. Translation: CASSNRQASGNTIYF.

This chain uses TRBV24-1 with TRBJ1-5; D is possibly TRBD1 (5 bases). Trimming took off 0 bases at V and 7 bases at J, with 12 bases between the two ends. The CDR3 runs 15 residues. Looked up from germline, CDR1 is KGHDR and CDR2 is SFDVKD. The CDR3 DNA reads as TGTGCCACCAGTGATTTGCGTGGGGGGAGCCAGCCCCAGCATTTT. This gives the protein CATSDLRGGSQPQHF.

The chain employs TRBV11-2 and TRBJ1-6, with D uncertain. Trimming pared 4 bases from V and 8 bases from J, leaving 6 bases between. Germline-derived CDR1 and CDR2 are SGHAT and FQNNGV. The CDR3 runs 12 residues. For the CDR3, the DNA is TGTGCCAGCAGCTCCGTCGATTCACCCCTCCACTTT. Its translation: CASSSVDSPLHF.

V usage is TRBV10-3 and J usage is TRBJ2-2, with TRBD1 matching over 12 bases. Germline CDR1 reads ENHRY; CDR2 reads SYGVKD. The CDR3 extends over 19 amino acids. V gave up 2 bases and J gave up 0 bases; unmatched junction bases: 7. For the CDR3, the DNA is TGTGCCATCAGTGAGCCAGGGACAGGGGGCTCCGCGAACACCGGGGAGCTGTTTTTT. Protein product: CAISEPGTGGSANTGELFF.

This clone was recorded once. The chain carries TRBV15 and TRBJ1-6; D unresolved. The V gene's germline CDR1 is LNHNV and CDR2 YYDKDF (reference sequence). The V gene lost 0 bases and the J gene lost 9 bases, with 12 bases spanning the gap. This CDR3 is built from 15 residues. In DNA, the CDR3 is TGTGCCACCAGCAGAGAGGGCATGTCGAGTTCACCCCTCCACTTT. As protein: CATSREGMSSSPLHF.

J is TRBJ2-5 and V is TRBV5-5; 10 nucleotides agree with TRBD2. The CDR3 is made up of 14 amino acids. With 4 bases clipped from V and 3 bases from J, the junction kept 3 bases outside the gene matches. Germline values: CDR1 SGHKS, CDR2 YYEKEE (reference sequence). The chain's CDR3 is CASSNSGRKETQYF. The CDR3 coding sequence is TGTGCCAGCAGCAATAGCGGGAGGAAAGAGACCCAGTACTTC.

This clone was counted once. The rearrangement links TRBV29-1 to TRBJ2-7; D is possibly TRBD2 (5 bases). Germline CDR1 reads SQVTM; CDR2 reads ANQGSEA. The germline V and J ends were trimmed by 0 bases and 10 bases, with 10 bases remaining between them. The CDR3 has 11 amino acids. CDR3 DNA sequence: TGCAGCGTTGAAGAGCAAGGGAGTCAGTACTTC. Protein product: CSVEEQGSQYF.

The chain uses TRBV5-1 and TRBJ1-3; 7 bases map to TRBD1. The V and J ends lost 2 bases and 2 bases, in that order; junction bases with no gene match: 1. Germline CDR1 and CDR2: SGHRS and YFSETQ. The CDR3 runs to 14 residues. CDR3: CASSLQGPGNTIYF. The CDR3 region has the DNA TGCGCCAGCAGCTTACAGGGGCCTGGAAACACCATATATTTT.

This chain links TRBV3-1 (or the pseudogene TRBV3-2) with TRBJ1-1, with D unclear. Deletions cut 1 base from V and 0 bases from J, with 9 bases between. This CDR3 is 15 amino acids long. Germline V gives CDR1 LGHDT, CDR2 YNNKEL (reference sequence). The CDR3, as DNA: TGTGCCAGCAGCCAAGGAACAACGATGAACACTGAAGCTTTCTTT. This codes for CASSQGTTMNTEAFF.

The chain has TRBV2 and TRBJ1-1, with TRBD1 matching over 7 bases. Germline V gene lookup returns CDR1 SNHLY and CDR2 FYNNEI. The CDR3 spans 14 residues. J was trimmed by 5 bases and V by 4 bases; bases with no gene match: 7. DNA of the CDR3: TGTGCCAGCAGTGGGCAGGGGGGTAGAACTGAAGCTTTCTTT. Its protein is CASSGQGGRTEAFF.

This clone was counted a single time. V and J are TRBV11-1 and TRBJ1-5, with D unclear. Trimming shortened V by 5 bases and J by 1 base, and 6 bases separated the two germline ends. The V gene's germline CDR1 is SGHAT and CDR2 FQDESV (reference sequence). This CDR3 is built from 13 residues. CDR3 sequence: CASSPTSNQPQHF. The CDR3 nucleotides read TGTGCCAGCAGCCCGACAAGCAATCAGCCCCAGCATTTT.